These 29 T cell receptor beta chains were sequenced from one sample in a study of blood T cell repertoires in COVID-19 (TCRdb year 2020). The library was built by means of the immunoSEQ multiplex PCR assay. TCRdb took this table from immuneACCESS and kept in-frame rearrangements with V and J called. Such tables lack part of the clones; where checked against another copy, unresolved V genes explain under half of the gap, and the rest is unexplained. The sample table holds about 47,000 clones, of which around 70% were seen once. 6.2% of the sample rests with the top ten. Sequencing was performed on peripheral blood. These TCRs come from an elderly man with acute or convalescent COVID-19.

The V and J genes are TRBV7-2 and TRBJ2-3; possible D gene TRBD2, 6 bases. V lost 4 bases and J 4 bases, leaving 15 bases between the germline ends. CDR3 length: 15 amino acids. CDR1 is SGHTA, CDR2 FQGNSA, per germline. DNA of the CDR3: TGTGCCAGCAGCTCAGGAGTGACTAGTTCAGATACGCAGTATTTT. Amino acids: CASSSGVTSSDTQYF.

The chain couples TRBV7-2 to TRBJ1-1; D is uncertain. Trimming stripped 7 bases from V and 9 bases from J, with 24 bases between. The V gene's germline CDR1 is SGHTA and CDR2 FQGNSA. The CDR3 has 15 residues. The CDR3 is CASTPSTVSGFQAFF. CDR3 in DNA: TGTGCCAGCACCCCTTCCACCGTCTCGGGGTTTCAAGCTTTCTTT. Full variable domain (rest looked up from reference TRBV7-2 and TRBJ1-1): GAGVSQSPSNKVTEKGKDVELRCDPISGHTALYWYRQSLGQGLEFLIYFQGNSAPDKSGLPSDRFSAERTGGSVSTLTIQRTQQEDSAVYLCASTPSTVSGFQAFFGQGTRLTVV.

This clone was observed a handful of times. J is TRBJ2-2 and V is TRBV6-1, with TRBD2 matching over 15 bases. The CDR3 is made up of 16 amino acids. CDR1 MNHNS and CDR2 SASEGT come from the germline V gene. V gave up 3 bases and J gave up 5 bases; unmatched junction bases: 1. The CDR3 loop reads CASSDGLAGGTGELFF. The DNA for the CDR3 is TGTGCCAGCAGTGACGGACTAGCGGGAGGGACCGGGGAGCTGTTTTTT.

The chain combines TRBV7-9 with TRBJ1-6, with D uncertain. The CDR3 sequence is 12 residues long. The V end lost 3 bases, the J end lost 10 bases, and 7 bases lay between the germline ends. CDR1 SEHNR and CDR2 FQNEAQ come from the germline V gene (reference sequence). CDR3 in DNA: TGTGCCAGCAGCTTTGGCTCCTCACCCCTCCACTTT. It yields the protein CASSFGSSPLHF.

J is TRBJ2-7 and V is TRBV12-3 or TRBV12-4; tentatively, D is TRBD2 (6 bases). V gave up 7 bases and J gave up 6 bases, with 16 bases separating them. The CDR3 is 13 residues long. CDR3 loop: CASKAGRFFEQYF. For the CDR3, the DNA is TGTGCCAGCAAGGCAGGGAGGTTTTTCGAGCAGTACTTC.

The rearrangement links TRBV15 to TRBJ1-1; a weak D match, TRBD1 (5 bases). Germline V gives CDR1 LNHNV, CDR2 YYDKDF (reference sequence). CDR3 length: 15 residues. V shed 5 bases and J shed 0 bases, with 13 bases lying between them. CDR3 amino acids: CATSFRTFMNTEAFF. For the CDR3, the DNA is TGTGCCACCAGCTTCCGGACATTTATGAACACTGAAGCTTTCTTT. Drawing the rest from reference TRBV15 and TRBJ1-1, the complete variable domain is DAMVIQNPRYQVTQFGKPVTLSCSQTLNHNVMYWYQQKSSQAPKLLFHYYDKDFNNEADTPDNFQSRRPNTSFCFLDIRSPGLGDTAMYLCATSFRTFMNTEAFFGQGTRLTVV.

The chain links TRBV28 to TRBJ2-3; 12 bases line up with TRBD2. Germline CDR1 is MDHEN and CDR2 is SYDVKM. This CDR3 comprises 16 residues. The J segment lost 4 bases and the V segment lost 4 bases, leaving 6 bases of the junction unmatched. The CDR3 spells CASSSGLAGPADTQYF. The CDR3 DNA follows: TGTGCCAGCAGTTCCGGACTAGCGGGGCCCGCAGATACGCAGTATTTT.

V gene TRBV4-1 combines with J gene TRBJ1-3, with D possibly being TRBD1 (6 bases). Trimming took off 2 bases at V and 0 bases at J, with 11 bases between the two ends. This CDR3 is built from 16 residues. The germline V gene encodes CDR1 MGHRA and CDR2 YSYEKL. Here the CDR3 reads CASSQPGQPSGNTIYF. The CDR3 nucleotides are TGCGCCAGCAGCCAACCGGGACAACCCTCTGGAAACACCATATATTTT.

The V and J genes are TRBV5-1 and TRBJ2-3; 8 bases are a match to TRBD1. The V segment lost 0 bases and the J segment 4 bases; nucleotides outside the gene matches: 10. The CDR3 loop spans 17 amino acids. Germline-derived CDR1 and CDR2 are SGHRS and YFSETQ. The CDR3 spells CASSLGSPPGGADTQYF. CDR3 DNA sequence: TGCGCCAGCAGCTTGGGGTCCCCGCCAGGGGGCGCAGATACGCAGTATTTT.

This clone has just a few counts. The chain employs TRBV9 and TRBJ1-2; a weak D match, TRBD1 (5 bases). V lost 3 bases to trimming and J lost 4 bases, with 19 bases between them. Per the germline V gene, CDR1 is SGDLS and CDR2 is YYNGEE. CDR3 length: 16 residues. The CDR3, as DNA: TGTGCCAGCAGCGCGTCCCCCGGGAGGGGAGGCTATGGCTACACCTTC. Translation: CASSASPGRGGYGYTF.

This rearrangement joins TRBV5-4 to TRBJ1-2, with TRBD1 identical over 7 bases. Germline V gives CDR1 SGHNT, CDR2 YYREEE (reference sequence). Germline trimming cut 1 base from V and 8 bases from J; bases unmatched to any gene: 11. The CDR3 covers 15 residues. CDR3: CASSLKGQTLKGYTF. Here the CDR3 DNA reads TGTGCCAGCAGCTTGAAGGGACAGACCCTTAAGGGCTACACCTTC.

V and J are TRBV5-1 and TRBJ2-3; possible D gene TRBD2, 5 bases. With 0 bases removed from V and 4 bases from J, the gap between germline ends came to 9 bases. CDR3 length equals 14 residues. CDR1 and CDR2 (germline): SGHRS, YFSETQ. CDR3 DNA: TGCGCCAGCAGCTTGGCTAAGGGAGCAGATACGCAGTATTTT. Its translation is CASSLAKGADTQYF.

The chain links TRBV9 to TRBJ1-5; D may be TRBD1 (5 bases). The germline gives CDR1 SGDLS, CDR2 YYNGEE. This CDR3 comprises 15 residues. Trimming removed 0 bases from V and 1 base from J, with 8 bases in between. The DNA of the CDR3 is TGTGCCAGCAGCGTAGATGGGGGGAGCAATCAGCCCCAGCATTTT. Translation gives CASSVDGGSNQPQHF.

This clone was recorded a few times. This chain links TRBV30 with TRBJ1-3; D unresolved. The CDR3 consists of 11 residues. Deletions cut 5 bases from V and 4 bases from J, with 6 bases between. The germline CDR1 and CDR2 sequences are GTSNPN and SVGIG (reference sequence). The CDR3 region has the DNA TGTGCCTGGTCTAGGGGAAACACCATATATTTT. Encoded protein: CAWSRGNTIYF.

This clone was picked up one time. The rearrangement links TRBV4-1 to TRBJ2-7, with TRBD1 matching 8 bases. V dropped 4 bases and J dropped 4; count of bases not matched to a gene: 3. This CDR3 is 13 amino acids long. Germline CDR1 MGHRA, CDR2 YSYEKL. The CDR3 protein is CASSPGQAYEQYF. The CDR3 DNA follows: TGCGCCAGCAGCCCGGGACAGGCTTACGAGCAGTACTTC.

The chain couples TRBV5-5 to TRBJ2-1, with D unclear. Germline-derived CDR1 and CDR2 are SGHKS and YYEKEE (reference sequence). The V gene lost 3 bases and the J gene lost 0 bases, with 10 bases spanning the gap. The CDR3 consists of 15 residues. The CDR3 nucleotides read TGTGCCAGCAGCTCGAAACAAAGCTCCTACAATGAGCAGTTCTTC. Protein: CASSSKQSSYNEQFF.

This chain uses TRBV7-3 with TRBJ1-1; D might be TRBD1 (5 bases). Trimming shortened V by 2 bases and J by 1 base, and 14 bases separated the two germline ends. Germline CDR1 reads SGHTA; CDR2 reads FQGTGA. CDR3 length: 16 residues. The CDR3 region has the DNA TGTGCCAGCAGCTTAGGGGCGGGAACGGGGAACACTGAAGCTTTCTTT. Translating gives CASSLGAGTGNTEAFF. Using reference TRBV7-3 and TRBJ1-1 for the parts outside the CDR3, the full variable domain is GAGVSQTPSNKVTEKGKYVELRCDPISGHTALYWYRQSLGQGPEFLIYFQGTGAADDSGLPNDRFFAVRPEGSVSTLKIQRTERGDSAVYLCASSLGAGTGNTEAFFGQGTRLTVV.

The chain uses TRBV6-5 and TRBJ1-1; D might be TRBD1 (6 bases). Trimming removed 4 bases at V and 5 bases at J, with 11 bases between. CDR3 length equals 13 residues. CDR1 is MNHEY and CDR2 is SVGAGI in the germline V gene. The CDR3 DNA sequence: TGTGCCAGCAGTTGGCCAGGGGAGACTGAAGCTTTCTTT. Its protein is CASSWPGETEAFF.

The table lists this clone with a few counts. CDR3 DNA sequence: TGTGCCAGCACGCAGAGCGGGAGCTCCTACAATGAGCAGTTCTTC. Translated: CASTQSGSSYNEQFF. The rearrangement uses TRBV7-9 and TRBJ2-1, with 8 positions matching TRBD2. The V and J ends lost 7 bases and 0 bases, in that order; junction bases with no gene match: 5. The CDR3 covers 15 residues. The V gene's germline CDR1 is SEHNR and CDR2 FQNEAQ (reference sequence).

This chain joins TRBV7-8 and TRBJ2-7; 7 bases are shared with TRBD2. The length of the CDR3 is 14 residues. CDR1 and CDR2 (germline): SGHVS, FQNEAQ. V was pared by 2 bases and J by 0 bases, with 1 base of the junction left unmatched. CDR3 sequence (DNA): TGTGCCAGCAGCTTAAGCGGGGCCTCCTACGAGCAGTACTTC. This codes for CASSLSGASYEQYF.

This clone showed up just once. The chain uses TRBV18 and TRBJ1-1, with 8 positions matching TRBD1. V dropped 8 bases and J dropped 1; count of bases not matched to a gene: 9. The germline CDR1 and CDR2 sequences are KGHSH and LQKENI. The length of the CDR3 is 15 residues. The CDR3 coding sequence is TGTGCCAGCCATCAGGCAGGGGGCGCGAACACTGAAGCTTTCTTT. Amino acid sequence: CASHQAGGANTEAFF.

The V and J genes are TRBV12-3 or TRBV12-4 and TRBJ2-7, with a tentative D call TRBD1 (6 bases). The CDR3 is made up of 12 amino acids. V was trimmed by 5 bases and J by 7 bases, leaving 12 bases between them. The CDR3 spells CASSPRGQEQYF. Written as DNA, the CDR3 is TGTGCCAGCAGTCCACGAGGACAGGAGCAGTACTTC.

The V and J genes are TRBV6-5 and TRBJ1-1, with 7 bases matching TRBD1. Germline V gene lookup returns CDR1 MNHEY and CDR2 SVGAGI. This CDR3 is built from 14 residues. The J segment lost 0 bases and the V segment lost 5 bases, leaving 3 bases of the junction unmatched. CDR3 coding DNA: TGTGCCAGCAGTCAGGGGGACCTGAACACTGAAGCTTTCTTT. Its protein is CASSQGDLNTEAFF.

This chain joins TRBV7-8 and TRBJ1-6; D unresolved. Germline assignment: CDR1 SGHVS and CDR2 FQNEAQ. The V and J ends lost 8 bases and 9 bases respectively, with 14 bases between them. CDR3 length: 13 residues. The CDR3 DNA is TGTGCCAGCGGAGGTTTCGGGAGTTCACCCCTCCACTTT. This codes for CASGGFGSSPLHF.

J is TRBJ1-2 and V is TRBV5-6; D gene unclear. CDR3 size: 14 residues. V gave up 2 bases and J gave up 4 bases, with 12 bases separating them. Germline CDR1 is SGHDT and CDR2 is YYEEEE. The CDR3 sequence is CASSLSGFGYGYTF. DNA for the CDR3: TGTGCCAGCAGCTTATCGGGATTTGGCTATGGCTACACCTTC.

This rearrangement joins TRBV2 to TRBJ1-2; D call uncertain. Deletions cut 6 bases from V and 7 bases from J, with 15 bases between. Germline V CDR1 and CDR2: SNHLY, FYNNEI. This CDR3 comprises 13 residues. The CDR3 reads CASRADGPGGYTF. In nucleotides, the CDR3 is TGTGCCAGCAGAGCGGACGGACCCGGTGGCTACACCTTC.

This chain connects TRBV4-1 to TRBJ2-7, with D maybe TRBD1 (5 bases). The V gene's germline CDR1 is MGHRA and CDR2 YSYEKL. There are 14 residues in the CDR3. The V and J ends lost 4 bases and 2 bases respectively, with 12 bases between them. In DNA, the CDR3 is TGCGCCAGCAGCCCCTACATAGGGGCCTACGAGCAGTACTTC. This translates into CASSPYIGAYEQYF.

This chain joins TRBV6-5 and TRBJ1-2, with TRBD1 matching 8 bases. CDR1 MNHEY and CDR2 SVGAGI come from the germline V gene. V was clipped by 6 bases and J by 2 bases; unmatched bases: 8. The CDR3 contains 15 residues. CDR3 sequence reads: CASRTVGQENYGYTF. CDR3 DNA: TGTGCCAGCAGAACCGTGGGACAGGAGAACTATGGCTACACCTTC.

The chain combines TRBV18 with TRBJ1-5, with unresolved D. Germline assignment: CDR1 KGHSH and CDR2 LQKENI. The CDR3 sequence is 16 residues long. V lost 2 bases and J 6 bases, leaving 17 bases between the germline ends. The CDR3 spells CASSPGREFLAQPQHF. CDR3 sequence (DNA): TGTGCCAGCTCACCAGGGAGGGAGTTCCTAGCTCAGCCCCAGCATTTT.